These T cell receptor beta chains were read from a single sample in a study of shared clonotypes between healthy human individuals. Here immunoSEQ multiplex PCR was the method, and the copy in TCRdb shows in-frame clones only, minus some. The sample yields roughly 410,000 clones, roughly 96% seen once. The sequenced sample consisted of memory CD8+ T cells sorted from blood. The receptors derive from a man aged 25 to 45 in good health. Both conserved end residues are part of each CDR3.

j_call cdr3_length v_call cdr3_aa
TRBJ2-7 11 TRBV10-3 CAISSSYEQYF
TRBJ2-7 12 TRBV5-1 CASSLVGYEQYF
TRBJ2-2 11 TRBV7-9 CASSKAGELFF
TRBJ2-1 13 TRBV19 CASSIDRVGEQFF
TRBJ1-3 13 TRBV5-4 CASSSRWKNTIYF
TRBJ1-3 15 TRBV7-9 CASSATGPSGNTIYF
TRBJ2-1 17 TRBV5-1 CASSLVDRISSYNEQFF
TRBJ2-3 14 TRBV5-6 CASSYGRGTDTQYF
TRBJ1-3 17 TRBV6-1 CASSVAGASYSGNTIYF
TRBJ2-7 17 TRBV6-4 CASSDSNSIGKKYEQYF
TRBJ2-1 16 TRBV4-1 CASSQDSGSSYNEQFF
TRBJ1-4 14 TRBV9 CASSTEIGNEKLFF
TRBJ1-4 16 TRBV25-1 CASSYPTDFGKTNLFF
TRBJ2-5 13 TRBV5-5 CAGSLASPETQYF
TRBJ2-3 18 TRBV5-5 CASSLAPRPVSSTDTQYF
TRBJ2-3 13 TRBV27 CASSFRGADTQYF
TRBJ2-3 16 TRBV5-4 CASSLVTGRATDTQYF
TRBJ1-2 12 TRBV29-1 CSDEGVSYGYTF
TRBJ1-1 17 TRBV18 CASSPDLRGLRETEAFF
TRBJ1-3 11 TRBV20-1 CSARGGNTIYF
TRBJ2-7 18 TRBV27 CASSSPFLTAGAFYEQYF
TRBJ2-7 14 TRBV7-2 CASSSTGQLYEQYF